The 21 T cell receptor beta chains below were found in one sample sequenced in a study of cytomegalovirus exposure and HLA in healthy donors. The PCR ran on 60 Vbeta and 13 Jbeta primers. This table comes from immunoSEQ multiplex PCR, and its TCRdb copy is limited to in-frame clones, with some not included. This sample yields 99,000 or so clones, of which over 75% are seen a single time; 8.6% belongs to the top ten. Sequencing input: PBMCs. Receptor source: a woman between 40 and 50 years old in good health and CMV-seropositive.

CDR3 nucleotides: TGTGCCAGCTCACATAGTGAGAGCTCCTACAATGAGCAGTTCTTC. Amino acid sequence: CASSHSESSYNEQFF. The chain combines TRBV18 with TRBJ2-1; no definite D call. The CDR3 covers 15 residues. CDR1 KGHSH and CDR2 LQKENI come from the germline V gene. V was shortened by 4 bases and J by 0 bases, with 10 bases between the two germline ends.

The rearrangement joins TRBV6-4 to TRBJ1-2; 7 bases line up with TRBD1. CDR3 length: 14 amino acids. J lost 8 bases, V lost 0 bases, and 6 bases had no gene match. The germline V gene has CDR1 MRHNA and CDR2 SNTAGT. The CDR3 coding sequence is TGTGCCAGCAGTGACTCGACAGGGTTGGGGGGCTACACCTTC. This sequence encodes CASSDSTGLGGYTF.

This chain uses TRBV4-3 with TRBJ2-7, with D perhaps matching TRBD1 (5 bases). The V gene's germline CDR1 is LGHNA and CDR2 YSLEER. The CDR3 is 15 amino acids. V shed 4 bases and J shed 5 bases, with 18 bases lying between them. The CDR3 sequence: CASSRIAGRPDEQYF. CDR3 nucleotide sequence: TGCGCCAGCAGCCGAATAGCAGGGCGCCCCGACGAGCAGTACTTC.

This chain connects TRBV5-1 to TRBJ2-6, with D possibly TRBD1 on 5 matching bases. There are 15 residues in the CDR3. Trimming took 2 bases from V and 1 from J, leaving 7 bases between them. In germline, CDR1 is SGHRS, CDR2 YFSETQ. The CDR3 sequence: CASSLGVSGANVLTF. CDR3 coding DNA: TGCGCCAGCAGCTTAGGGGTATCTGGGGCCAACGTCCTGACTTTC.

This clone was observed a handful of times. This chain links TRBV2 with TRBJ2-2; 9 nucleotides line up with TRBD1. The CDR3 runs to 16 residues. Germline assignment: CDR1 SNHLY and CDR2 FYNNEI. The ends lost 6 bases at V and 6 bases at J; junction bases unmatched: 11. CDR3 sequence (DNA): TGTGCCAGCAGCCCGACCGGGACAGGGTTGGCCGGGGAGCTGTTTTTT. It specifies CASSPTGTGLAGELFF.

This clone was detected only once. This chain joins TRBV4-1 and TRBJ2-7; TRBD2 agrees at 11 bases. The junction had 6 bases not matched to a gene; V was cut back by 2 bases and J by 6 bases. This CDR3 has 15 residues. Germline CDR1 is MGHRA and CDR2 is YSYEKL. The CDR3 protein is CASSQFTSGRGEQYF. The CDR3 nucleotides read TGCGCCAGCAGCCAATTTACTAGCGGGAGAGGCGAGCAGTACTTC.

The chain uses TRBV27 and TRBJ1-5; a possible D gene is TRBD1 (6 bases). Between the trimmed V and J ends, which lost 2 bases and 4 bases, there was a span of 15 bases. The CDR3 spans 16 residues. Germline V gene data show CDR1 as MNHEY and CDR2 as SMNVEV (reference sequence). This CDR3 is CASSLLGQGMNQPQHF. The CDR3 bases are TGTGCCAGCAGTTTACTTGGCCAGGGGATGAATCAGCCCCAGCATTTT.

V and J are TRBV4-2 and TRBJ2-1, with TRBD2 matching over 8 bases. The J segment lost 11 bases and the V segment lost 0 bases, leaving 15 bases of the junction unmatched. This CDR3 has 17 residues. Germline CDR1 is LGHNA and CDR2 is YNFKEQ. The chain's CDR3 is CASSQDLLRAGVIKQFF. In DNA, the CDR3 is TGTGCCAGCAGCCAAGATCTTCTCAGAGCGGGAGTAATTAAGCAGTTCTTC.

V is TRBV27 and J is TRBJ1-2; possible D gene TRBD1, 6 bases. V shed 7 bases and J shed 2 bases, with 20 bases lying between them. The CDR3 consists of 16 residues. The germline V gene has CDR1 MNHEY and CDR2 SMNVEV (reference sequence). The CDR3 coding sequence is TGTGCCAGCACAAGAGGTACAGGGCAAAGAAACTATGGCTACACCTTC. It is translated as CASTRGTGQRNYGYTF.

The V gene is TRBV27, the J gene TRBJ1-5, with D unresolved. CDR1 is MNHEY, CDR2 SMNVEV, per germline (reference sequence). The CDR3 has 15 amino acids. The V gene lost 6 bases and the J gene lost 0 bases, with 12 bases spanning the gap. The CDR3 nucleotides are TGTGCCAGCAGCCTGACCTACTATAGCAATCAGCCCCAGCATTTT. Translating it yields CASSLTYYSNQPQHF.

V gene TRBV5-1 combines with J gene TRBJ2-1, with unresolved D. V was cut by 2 bases and J by 0 bases, with 3 bases left in between. Germline V gene lookup returns CDR1 SGHRS and CDR2 YFSETQ. The CDR3 consists of 13 residues. CDR3 nucleotides: TGCGCCAGCAGCTTTAACTCCTACAATGAGCAGTTCTTC. Translated, it gives CASSFNSYNEQFF.

With regard to this clone: One end of the junction does not line up with germline, which may come from a read error. This chain connects TRBV2 to TRBJ1-1, with D tentatively TRBD1 (6 bases). The CDR3 is 13 residues long. Germline V CDR1 and CDR2: SNHLY, FYNNEI. This chain's CDR3 is CASSDGVGAEAFF. CDR3 bases: TGTGCCAGCAGTGATGGGGTGGGGGCTGAGGCTTTCTTT. The entire variable domain, with the rest obtained from reference TRBV2 and TRBJ1-1, is as follows: EPEVTQTPSHQVTQMGQEVILRCVPISNHLYFYWYRQILGQKVEFLVSFYNNEISEKSEIFDDQFSVERPDGSNFTLKIRSTKLEDSAMYFCASSDGVGAEAFFGQGTRLTVV.

This clone has a single count. The V call is TRBV5-1, the J call TRBJ2-5, with 10 positions matching TRBD2. Germline V gene lookup returns CDR1 SGHRS and CDR2 YFSETQ. J was trimmed by 5 bases and V by 0 bases; bases with no gene match: 10. The CDR3 spans 17 residues. The CDR3 DNA sequence: TGCGCCAGCAGCTTGGCGTCTAGCGGGAGTTACGGTGAGACCCAGTACTTC. Translation: CASSLASSGSYGETQYF. Based on the CDR3 plus reference TRBV5-1 and TRBJ2-5, the full variable domain is KAGVTQTPRYLIKTRGQQVTLSCSPISGHRSVSWYQQTPGQGLQFLFEYFSETQRNKGNFPGRFSGRQFSNSRSEMNVSTLELGDSALYLCASSLASSGSYGETQYFGPGTRLLVL.

The rearrangement uses TRBV2 and TRBJ2-1; perhaps TRBD1 as D (5 bases). The CDR3 covers 12 residues. Germline CDR1 SNHLY, CDR2 FYNNEI. Trimming took 3 bases from V and 9 from J, leaving 9 bases between them. CDR3 coding DNA: TGTGCCAGCAGTGACAGGGCTAGTGAGCAGTTCTTC. Translating it yields CASSDRASEQFF.

CDR3 in amino acids: CASSLAREGEQYF. The CDR3 DNA reads TGCGCCAGCAGCTTGGCACGGGAGGGCGAGCAGTACTTC. This chain uses TRBV5-1 with TRBJ2-7, with TRBD2 identical over 8 bases. Germline values: CDR1 SGHRS, CDR2 YFSETQ. V dropped 0 bases and J dropped 6; count of bases not matched to a gene: 2. The CDR3 is 13 residues long.

V gene TRBV5-6 combines with J gene TRBJ1-5; maybe TRBD1 (6 bases). Germline V gives CDR1 SGHDT, CDR2 YYEEEE. The CDR3 length is 14 residues. V was pared by 4 bases and J by 5 bases, with 13 bases between. This CDR3 reads CASSAQGRDQPQHF. CDR3 coding DNA: TGTGCCAGCAGCGCACAGGGACGAGATCAGCCCCAGCATTTT.

The chain carries TRBV5-4 and TRBJ1-6, with D unresolved. The CDR3 is 14 residues long. Germline CDR1 reads SGHNT; CDR2 reads YYREEE (reference sequence). V was shortened by 3 bases and J by 6 bases, with 10 bases between the two germline ends. CDR3 sequence: CASSSGNLNSPLHF. DNA of the CDR3: TGTGCCAGCAGCTCGGGAAATCTTAATTCACCCCTCCACTTT. Full variable domain (rest looked up from reference TRBV5-4 and TRBJ1-6): ETGVTQSPTHLIKTRGQQVTLRCSSQSGHNTVSWYQQALGQGPQFIFQYYREEENGRGNFPPRFSGLQFPNYSSELNVNALELDDSALYLCASSSGNLNSPLHFGNGTRLTVT.

The rearrangement links TRBV15 to TRBJ1-5; possibly TRBD1 for D (6 bases). Per the germline V gene, CDR1 is LNHNV and CDR2 is YYDKDF (reference sequence). V gave up 0 bases and J gave up 6 bases, with 12 bases separating them. The CDR3 is 15 amino acids. CDR3 sequence (DNA): TGTGCCACCAGCAGAGATAGGGGGGGCGGTCAGCCCCAGCATTTT. It is translated as CATSRDRGGGQPQHF.

The V gene is TRBV4-1, the J gene TRBJ1-4; the D gene is possibly TRBD1 (5 bases). Trimming stripped 8 bases from V and 8 bases from J, with 15 bases between. Germline V gene sequence: CDR1 MGHRA, CDR2 YSYEKL. The CDR3 spans 13 residues. The CDR3 nucleotides are TGCGCCAGCCGCGGGACCCAAAGAGAAAAACTGTTTTTT. It yields the protein CASRGTQREKLFF.

The count of this clone is one. This chain connects TRBV5-5 to TRBJ2-1; D gene ambiguous. The germline V and J ends were trimmed by 4 bases and 0 bases, with 14 bases remaining between them. Per the germline V gene, CDR1 is SGHKS and CDR2 is YYEKEE (reference sequence). This CDR3 has 16 amino acids. In DNA form, the CDR3 reads TGTGCCAGCAGCCCCGTCTGGGCAAGCTCCTACAATGAGCAGTTCTTC. It codes for CASSPVWASSYNEQFF.

V gene TRBV28 combines with J gene TRBJ2-5; D not resolved. This CDR3 is 15 amino acids long. Germline values: CDR1 MDHEN, CDR2 SYDVKM. Deletions cut 5 bases from V and 0 bases from J, with 13 bases between. The CDR3 nucleotides read TGTGCCAGCAGTCGACAAGACGGATACCAAGAGACCCAGTACTTC. Translating it yields CASSRQDGYQETQYF.